The clone carrying this TCR beta chain was recorded once. The antigen remains unidentified. Primers: 60 Vbeta forward and 13 Jbeta reverse. Original processing notes: Later reanalysis found around 74 million unique TCR beta chains, 9 million to 12 million of them shared. The protocol was immunoSEQ multiplex PCR, while the TCRdb copy is restricted to in-frame clones and leaves out a portion. V and J calls and clone size are those listed in that table; D and trimming were worked out from the DNA. The table includes approximately 150,000 clones, around four fifths detected once. The data derive from a study of cytomegalovirus exposure and HLA in healthy donors. In the study overall: Among over 300 genotyped donors, around 80% fell in the Caucasian-associated ancestry cluster.

Findings and limits, study-wide: A later analysis linked a missense DCLRE1C variant to TCR beta V- and J-gene trimming. Later on, an analysis found that several of the most significant clusters appeared to be linked to common viral pathogens, which included parvovirus B19.

Between the trimmed V and J ends, which lost 5 bases and 2 bases, there was a span of 7 bases. The CDR3 spans 11 residues. Germline CDR1 DFQATT, CDR2 SNEGSKA (reference sequence). Sequenced material: PBMCs. The V gene is TRBV20-1, the J gene TRBJ2-7, with D unclear. This TCR came from a woman between 40 and 55 years old in good health and CMV-seronegative. CDR3 nucleotide sequence: TGCAGTGCTCTTCTTACCTACGAGCAGTACTTC. As protein: CSALLTYEQYF.